A selection of T cell receptor beta chains follows, all from one sample in a study of PD-L1 blockade in urothelial cancer. This table comes from immunoSEQ multiplex PCR, and its TCRdb copy is limited to in-frame clones, with some not included. The table records tens of thousands of clones, 75% of them present only once. Specimen: PBMCs, collected around atezolizumab (anti-PD-L1) treatment. The receptors come from a man aged 70 or older with urothelial cancer. Each CDR3 is given without its conserved first and last residue. D genes are given only for firm matches.

>TRBV18|TRBJ2-1|-
ASSPRLNEQF
>TRBV12-5|TRBJ1-2|-
ASGLSGAGYGYT
>TRBV5-6|TRBJ2-7|-
ASSARTTDEQY
>TRBV7-7|TRBJ2-5|-
ASSLDGRETQY
>TRBV28|TRBJ2-1|TRBD2
ASSSQRGEYNEQF
>TRBV5-1|TRBJ2-2|-
ASSTGQFPSGGELF
>TRBV30|TRBJ2-1|TRBD2
AWSVGREGGEQF
>TRBV2|TRBJ2-2|-
ASSETPGNFGELF
>TRBV5-1|TRBJ2-1|TRBD2
ASSFLAGNYNEQF
>TRBV7-3|TRBJ2-5|-
ASSRSGGQETQY
>TRBV19|TRBJ1-1|-
ASSTGGGATEAF
>TRBV11-2|TRBJ2-1|TRBD2
ASSLSLAGGNEQF
>TRBV10-3|TRBJ1-1|-
AITQGQNTEAF
>TRBV4-3|TRBJ2-1|TRBD2
ASSRDLAGDPYNEQF
>TRBV11-2|TRBJ2-5|TRBD1
ASSQGTGGEQETQY
>TRBV7-8|TRBJ1-4|-
ASSSQGGGEKLF
>TRBV4-3|TRBJ2-7|-
ASSQRTHPTYEQY
>TRBV4-1|TRBJ1-3|-
ASSQATGWGNTIY
>TRBV4-2|TRBJ1-5|-
ASSKDQGGSNQPQH
>TRBV6-1|TRBJ1-5|-
ASSAGGQGGNQPQH
>TRBV15|TRBJ1-6|-
ASSSYNSPLH
>TRBV25-1|TRBJ1-2|-
ASRDTAYGYT
>TRBV7-2|TRBJ2-3|-
ASNLGASTDTQY
>TRBV4-1|TRBJ2-6|-
ASSQLASSGANVLT
>TRBV29-1|TRBJ2-1|-
SVDQYNEQF
>TRBV7-8|TRBJ2-5|TRBD2
ASSPRGRGVIQETQY
>TRBV7-2|TRBJ2-1|TRBD1
ASSPRSGTVNEQF
>TRBV18|TRBJ1-3|TRBD1
ASSPRDSSSGNTIY
>TRBV7-3|TRBJ1-1|-
ASSLRVVRGNTEAF
>TRBV6-5|TRBJ2-5|-
ASSYSLTGTETQY
>TRBV6-4|TRBJ2-3|TRBD1
ASLLPENRGRTDTQY
>TRBV5-1|TRBJ2-1|TRBD2
ASQLAGSYNEQF
>TRBV5-6|TRBJ2-5|TRBD1
ASSWTGRETQY
>TRBV28|TRBJ1-5|TRBD1
ASSKAGTGGYQPQH
>TRBV11-2|TRBJ1-3|-
ASSLSGPRDTIY
>TRBV28|TRBJ2-1|-
ASSSAGRAKQF
>TRBV7-9|TRBJ2-3|-
ASSLRLPGTDTQY
>TRBV5-1|TRBJ1-1|TRBD1
ASSLPGTGVNTEAF
>TRBV5-5|TRBJ1-1|-
ASSSRENTEAF
>TRBV2|TRBJ2-1|-
ASSVTRGEQF
>TRBV7-3|TRBJ2-5|-
ASSPRGAGETQY
>TRBV28|TRBJ1-1|-
ASRRMTGSKPF
>TRBV19|TRBJ2-6|TRBD1
ASSIGGTGIGANVLT
>TRBV5-4|TRBJ2-1|TRBD2
ASSLGRGVYNEQF
>TRBV25-1|TRBJ2-7|-
ASSESGISYEQY
>TRBV18|TRBJ1-3|-
ASSPPKVSGNTIY
>TRBV12-5|TRBJ2-6|TRBD1
ASGWTGGASSGANVLT
>TRBV7-8|TRBJ1-2|TRBD1
ASSSSGGRYGYT
>TRBV6-4|TRBJ1-1|TRBD1
ASRKTGGVRNTEAF
>TRBV6-1|TRBJ2-1|TRBD1
ASSEASRGRGEQF
>TRBV27|TRBJ2-2|-
ASSDAGLSGELF
>TRBV7-3|TRBJ2-5|-
ASGLHGRDGETQY
>TRBV9|TRBJ2-3|TRBD2
ASSVSSGGLDTQY
>TRBV6-1|TRBJ1-2|TRBD1
ASTAGGWHGYT
>TRBV11-3|TRBJ1-5|TRBD1
ASSLNRDSPQH
>TRBV7-3|TRBJ2-4|TRBD1
ASSGGQGENIQY
>TRBV28|TRBJ1-2|-
ASSIPQKSWGYT
>TRBV9|TRBJ2-3|TRBD2
ASSGTSGGGDTQY
>TRBV10-2|TRBJ1-5|-
ASSESGVNQPQH